Shown below are 7 T cell receptor beta chains from a single sample sequenced in a study of cytomegalovirus exposure and HLA in healthy donors. Use of 60 Vbeta and 13 Jbeta primers characterized the PCR. Libraries were prepared by immunoSEQ multiplex PCR; TCRdb keeps only in-frame clonotypes and omits some of them. The data contain about 100,000 clones, roughly three quarters of them singletons. What was sequenced was PBMCs. The receptors shown here come from a woman aged 55-70 years in good health and CMV-seronegative.

V and J are TRBV7-6 and TRBJ2-5, with a weak D call TRBD2 (6 bases). This CDR3 region has 16 residues. Germline assignment: CDR1 SGHVS and CDR2 FNYEAQ. V was shortened by 2 bases and J by 4 bases, with 17 bases between the two germline ends. The chain's CDR3 is CASSLFSGAPPETQYF. The CDR3 DNA reads TGTGCCAGCAGCTTATTTTCGGGAGCGCCCCCAGAGACCCAGTACTTC.

This chain uses TRBV11-3 with TRBJ2-7; 7 bases are shared with TRBD1. The germline CDR1 and CDR2 sequences are SGHNT and YENEEA. The J segment lost 4 bases and the V segment lost 5 bases, leaving 11 bases of the junction unmatched. The CDR3 is 15 amino acids. The chain's CDR3 is CASSRGQDAAYEQYF. The CDR3 bases are TGTGCCAGCAGCCGCGGACAGGATGCTGCATACGAGCAGTACTTC.

A word on this clone: Other DNA sequences in this sample translate to the same CDR3. The CDR3 is CASSISASSYNEQFF. In nucleotides, the CDR3 is TGTGCCAGTAGTATATCTGCCAGCTCCTACAATGAGCAGTTCTTC. The chain is built from TRBV19 and TRBJ2-1; D ambiguous. The germline V and J ends were trimmed by 2 bases and 0 bases, with 8 bases remaining between them. CDR3 size: 15 residues. Germline V CDR1 and CDR2: LNHDA, SQIVND (reference sequence).

J is TRBJ2-3 and V is TRBV19, with TRBD2 matching over 11 bases. Germline-derived CDR1 and CDR2 are LNHDA and SQIVND (reference sequence). V trimming: 3 bases; J trimming: 5 bases; junction bases outside the gene matches: 1. This CDR3 comprises 14 residues. The CDR3 coding sequence is TGTGCCAGTAGTATCGGGACTAGCGGAGATACGCAGTATTTT. Encoded protein: CASSIGTSGDTQYF.

V usage is TRBV14 and J usage is TRBJ1-3; the match to TRBD1 covers 7 bases. From germline, CDR1 is SGHDN and CDR2 FVKESK. The CDR3 runs to 17 residues. Trimming at V came to 2 bases and at J to 0 bases, leaving 7 bases not matched to a gene. CDR3 sequence (DNA): TGTGCCAGCAGCCAATCGGGGACAGCCCGCTCTGGAAACACCATATATTTT. Translated: CASSQSGTARSGNTIYF.

The chain has TRBV7-9 and TRBJ1-1; unclear D gene. The CDR3 is 14 amino acids. V lost 5 bases and J lost 0, with 10 bases in between. Germline values: CDR1 SEHNR, CDR2 FQNEAQ (reference sequence). The CDR3 spells CASSPQNMNTEAFF. CDR3 in DNA: TGTGCCAGCAGCCCTCAGAACATGAACACTGAAGCTTTCTTT. The complete variable domain, with remaining parts taken from reference TRBV7-9 and TRBJ1-1, reads DTGVSQNPRHKITKRGQNVTFRCDPISEHNRLYWYRQTLGQGPEFLTYFQNEAQLEKSRLLSDRFSAERPKGSFSTLEIQRTEQGDSAMYLCASSPQNMNTEAFFGQGTRLTVV.

The J gene is TRBJ2-7, the V gene TRBV30, with D tentatively TRBD1 (6 bases). This CDR3 region has 12 residues. Germline values: CDR1 GTSNPN, CDR2 SVGIG (reference sequence). V was pared by 2 bases and J by 1 base, with 6 bases between. The CDR3 nucleotides read TGTGCCTGGAGTCAGGGGTCCTACGAGCAGTACTTC. Its protein is CAWSQGSYEQYF. Full variable domain (outside the CDR3, taken from reference TRBV30 and TRBJ2-7): SQTIHQWPATLVQPVGSPLSLECTVEGTSNPNLYWYRQAAGRGLQLLFYSVGIGQISSEVPQNLSASRPQDRQFILSSKKLLLSDSGFYLCAWSQGSYEQYFGPGTRLTVT.